This TCR beta chain was observed in a study of siplizumab effects on memory and regulatory T cells. Broader study findings: Tracing alloreactive clones into unstimulated subsets worked for only a minor fraction of them. Proliferating siplizumab-culture Tregs lacked confirmation of suppressive function.

Each sample had approximately 10^5 TCR templates assayed. Produced via immunoSEQ multiplex PCR; TCRdb's table is partial and in-frame only. The top ten hold 0.62% of the sample, which has 90,000 to 120,000 clones, over 90% seen once. To note about this clone: Its antigen is unknown.

Per the germline V gene, CDR1 is DFQATT and CDR2 is SNEGSKA (reference sequence). The CDR3 runs to 11 residues. V dropped 2 bases and J dropped 11 bases, with 12 bases sitting between them. Sequenced material: Tregs sorted from blood. The rearrangement links TRBV20-1 to TRBJ1-1, with D possibly TRBD1 on 5 matching bases. This TCR came from a human donor in good health. The DNA of the CDR3 is TGCAGTGCTAGACGGGGCCTGCCGGCTTTCTTT. Its protein product is CSARRGLPAFF.